This T cell receptor (beta chain) was recovered during a study of response to subunit inactivated influenza vaccine. The CDR3 is 15 amino acids. Unmatched junction bases numbered 6, after V lost 4 bases and J lost 3 bases. Germline lookup yields CDR1 SGHRS and CDR2 YFSETQ. MiXCR was run by TCRdb on the RT-PCR reads, yielding one entry per CDR3 protein. The table records almost 600,000 distinct CDR3 sequences, 12% to 15% of them present only once. Findings of the study overall: The authors suggested that every seasonal influenza vaccination recruits few new T cells.

Comment on this clonotype: Antigen: not known.

This TCR came from a middle-aged man who received an inactivated influenza vaccine. The starting material was PBMCs from blood, obtained 11 to 12 days after vaccination. The chain joins TRBV5-1 to TRBJ2-7, with 11 bases that match TRBD1. The CDR3 bases are TGCGCCAGCAGCAGGCCGGGACAGGGGGACTACGAGCAGTACTTC. This sequence encodes CASSRPGQGDYEQYF.